The 25 T cell receptor beta chains given below trace back to one sample, sequenced in a study of blood T cell repertoires in COVID-19. Assay used: immunoSEQ multiplex PCR; TCRdb lists only in-frame clones, some missing. This sample has roughly 230,000 clones, with approximately 92% found just once. The material sequenced was peripheral blood. These receptors all come from a woman aged 35 to 49 who had recovered from COVID-19.

The chain employs TRBV6-5 and TRBJ1-5, with no clear D. The CDR3 loop spans 14 amino acids. Trimming pared 4 bases from V and 6 bases from J, leaving 13 bases between. CDR1 and CDR2 (germline): MNHEY, SVGAGI. The CDR3 nucleotides are TGTGCCAGCAGTTTGCCCATGCGGGGTCAGCCCCAGCATTTT. Encoded protein: CASSLPMRGQPQHF.

This chain joins TRBV24-1 and TRBJ1-1; maybe TRBD1 (5 bases). This CDR3 comprises 13 residues. Germline V CDR1 and CDR2: KGHDR, SFDVKD. The V and J ends lost 4 bases and 5 bases respectively, with 10 bases between them. CDR3 amino acids: CATSEAQGTEAFF. The CDR3 DNA reads as TGTGCCACCAGTGAGGCCCAGGGTACTGAAGCTTTCTTT.

This chain joins TRBV6-1 and TRBJ1-3, with 8 bases fitting TRBD1. Germline loops: CDR1 MNHNS, CDR2 SASEGT. The J segment lost 4 bases and the V segment lost 3 bases, leaving 8 bases of the junction unmatched. This CDR3 comprises 16 residues. For the CDR3, the DNA is TGTGCCAGCAGTGATACGACAGGGGCGGGGGGAAACACCATATATTTT. It translates to CASSDTTGAGGNTIYF.

The J gene is TRBJ2-2, the V gene TRBV9; D remains ambiguous. Germline V gene sequence: CDR1 SGDLS, CDR2 YYNGEE. Trimming left V 0 bases short and J 2 bases short, with 11 bases between. The CDR3 totals 16 residues. The CDR3 region has the DNA TGTGCCAGCAGCGTAGGCGGCGGAGAAAACACCGGGGAGCTGTTTTTT. Amino acids: CASSVGGGENTGELFF. Filled out from reference TRBV9 and TRBJ2-2, the complete variable domain reads DSGVTQTPKHLITATGQRVTLRCSPRSGDLSVYWYQQSLDQGLQFLIQYYNGEERAKGNILERFSAQQFPDLHSELNLSSLELGDSALYFCASSVGGGENTGELFFGEGSRLTVL.

V is TRBV5-1 and J is TRBJ1-5; a weak D match, TRBD1 (5 bases). The CDR3 is 15 residues long. Per germline, CDR1 SGHRS and CDR2 YFSETQ. Trimming cost V 4 bases and J 3 bases, with 14 bases left between them. In DNA, the CDR3 is TGCGCCAGCAGCCGTCTGGGGCAAGTCAATCAGCCCCAGCATTTT. It translates to CASSRLGQVNQPQHF.

The chain joins TRBV5-6 to TRBJ2-1; perhaps TRBD2 as D (5 bases). CDR1 is SGHDT and CDR2 is YYEEEE in the germline V gene. This CDR3 region has 15 residues. V lost 3 bases and J lost 6, with 16 bases in between. Written as DNA, the CDR3 is TGTGCCAGCAGCTCGGGCCCTTCTGAGGGCAATGAGCAGTTCTTC. This sequence encodes CASSSGPSEGNEQFF.

Notes on this clone: This same CDR3 is encoded by further DNA sequences in the sample. This rearrangement joins TRBV7-3 to TRBJ1-1; D is unclear. V lost 1 base, J lost 3 bases, and 6 bases lay in between. The length of the CDR3 is 13 residues. The germline V gene has CDR1 SGHTA and CDR2 FQGTGA. CDR3 in amino acids: CASSLMGDTEAFF. CDR3 nucleotide sequence: TGTGCCAGCAGCTTAATGGGCGACACTGAAGCTTTCTTT.

The chain links TRBV12-3 or TRBV12-4 to TRBJ1-3, with a tentative D call TRBD1 (5 bases). The CDR3 extends over 12 amino acids. Trimming took off 8 bases at V and 2 bases at J, with 7 bases between the two ends. The CDR3 DNA reads as TGTGCCAGCGGGACTACTGGAAACACCATATATTTT. Its protein is CASGTTGNTIYF.

The gene calls are TRBV6-6 and TRBJ2-1; 9 bases line up with TRBD1. This CDR3 is built from 15 residues. Trimming took 5 bases from V and 4 from J; bases not matched to a gene: 6. Germline CDR1 is MNHNY and CDR2 is SVGAGI (reference sequence). The CDR3 is CASSRRQGGYNEQFF. The CDR3 bases are TGTGCCAGCAGTCGGCGACAGGGGGGATACAATGAGCAGTTCTTC.

The V and J genes are TRBV29-1 and TRBJ2-1; TRBD2 agrees at 7 bases. The CDR3 length is 15 residues. CDR1 SQVTM and CDR2 ANQGSEA come from the germline V gene. Trimming at V came to 5 bases and at J to 4 bases, leaving 11 bases not matched to a gene. CDR3 region: CSVQILADPYNEQFF. CDR3 in DNA: TGCAGCGTTCAAATCCTAGCGGACCCTTACAATGAGCAGTTCTTC.

The CDR3 spells CASSTQGWTEAFF. DNA for the CDR3: TGTGCCAGTAGTACGCAGGGGTGGACTGAAGCTTTCTTT. The chain carries TRBV19 and TRBJ1-1, with a possible D match to TRBD1 (6 bases). Germline V CDR1 and CDR2: LNHDA, SQIVND (reference sequence). Between the trimmed V and J ends, which lost 4 bases and 5 bases, there was a span of 11 bases. There are 13 residues in the CDR3.

This chain links TRBV6-4 with TRBJ1-2, with 7 bases identical to TRBD1. The CDR3 sequence is 14 residues long. Trimming at V came to 4 bases and at J to 5 bases, leaving 7 bases not matched to a gene. Germline V gives CDR1 MRHNA, CDR2 SNTAGT. Here the CDR3 reads CASSATEGAYGYTF. CDR3 in DNA: TGTGCCAGCAGTGCTACGGAGGGGGCGTATGGCTACACCTTC.

The J gene is TRBJ2-3, the V gene TRBV4-1; TRBD1 might be the D (5 bases). The CDR3 is 16 amino acids. The ends were cut back, 0 bases at V and 2 bases at J, with 12 bases in the middle. Germline loops: CDR1 MGHRA, CDR2 YSYEKL. CDR3 sequence reads: CASSQDLRANTDTQYF. The CDR3 DNA follows: TGCGCCAGCAGCCAAGATCTCAGGGCCAACACAGATACGCAGTATTTT.

This chain uses TRBV27 with TRBJ1-3, with D possibly TRBD1 on 5 matching bases. Trimming shortened V by 0 bases and J by 8 bases, and 11 bases separated the two germline ends. The length of the CDR3 is 14 residues. Germline loops: CDR1 MNHEY, CDR2 SMNVEV (reference sequence). This CDR3 reads CASSLSRQGDTIYF. In nucleotides, the CDR3 is TGTGCCAGCAGTTTATCGCGGCAGGGTGACACCATATATTTT.

The chain combines TRBV9 with TRBJ2-4; 8 bases map to TRBD2. The CDR3 contains 20 residues. With 0 bases clipped from V and 0 bases from J, the junction kept 14 bases outside the gene matches. Germline V gene data show CDR1 as SGDLS and CDR2 as YYNGEE. Here the CDR3 DNA reads TGTGCCAGCAGCGTAGCCCCTCTTGACAGCGGGAGATTAGCCAAAAACATTCAGTACTTC. As protein: CASSVAPLDSGRLAKNIQYF.

This sequence joins TRBV7-9 and TRBJ1-3, with 7 bases matching TRBD1. The CDR3 is 15 amino acids. The junction had 0 bases not matched to a gene; V was cut back by 1 base and J by 0 bases. Per the germline V gene, CDR1 is SEHNR and CDR2 is FQNEAQ (reference sequence). CDR3: CASSLGDSSGNTIYF. CDR3 nucleotides: TGTGCCAGCAGCTTAGGGGACAGCTCTGGAAACACCATATATTTT.

The chain carries TRBV7-9 and TRBJ2-6; 7 bases match TRBD1. Looked up from germline, CDR1 is SEHNR and CDR2 is FQNEAQ (reference sequence). V dropped 4 bases and J dropped 0; count of bases not matched to a gene: 9. The CDR3 sequence is 18 residues long. The CDR3 sequence: CASSSLGQTSSGANVLTF. The CDR3 DNA reads as TGTGCCAGCAGCTCCCTGGGACAGACTTCCTCTGGGGCCAACGTCCTGACTTTC.

The chain is built from TRBV6-6 and TRBJ2-4; 7 bases agree with TRBD1. This CDR3 is 17 amino acids long. The trim removed 5 bases at V and 2 bases at J, leaving 12 bases unmatched. Germline CDR1 is MNHNY and CDR2 is SVGAGI (reference sequence). The CDR3 region has the DNA TGTGCCAGCAGTCAACTCACAGGGGTCCTAACCAAAAACATTCAGTACTTC. Amino acid sequence: CASSQLTGVLTKNIQYF.

The V gene is TRBV4-3, the J gene TRBJ2-3, with 7 bases lining up with TRBD2. Germline CDR1 and CDR2: LGHNA and YSLEER. This CDR3 contains 15 residues. V shed 1 base and J 5 bases; nucleotides not matched to a gene: 6. The CDR3 loop is CASSQVGGLRDTQYF. CDR3 bases: TGCGCCAGCAGCCAAGTGGGGGGACTACGAGATACGCAGTATTTT.

V and J are TRBV5-1 and TRBJ2-1; D perhaps matches TRBD1 (8 bases). This CDR3 is built from 16 residues. Trimming took 2 bases from V and 5 from J, leaving 17 bases between them. The germline V gene encodes CDR1 SGHRS and CDR2 YFSETQ. CDR3 nucleotides: TGCGCCAGCAGCTTAGGATGGACAGGGACTAACAATGAGCAGTTCTTC. Translating gives CASSLGWTGTNNEQFF.

The chain uses TRBV7-3 and TRBJ1-1; 8 bases align to TRBD1. Trimming cost V 4 bases and J 3 bases; bases outside gene matches: 1. Germline assignment: CDR1 SGHTA and CDR2 FQGTGA. This CDR3 is built from 13 residues. The DNA for the CDR3 is TGTGCCAGCAGCTCACAGGGGGACACTGAAGCTTTCTTT. Its translation: CASSSQGDTEAFF.

This chain links TRBV11-1 with TRBJ1-1; D is unresolved. V was trimmed by 5 bases and J by 7 bases, leaving 5 bases between them. The CDR3 contains 10 residues. CDR1 is SGHAT and CDR2 is FQDESV in the germline V gene (reference sequence). The CDR3 here is CASSQNEAFF. The CDR3 nucleotides read TGTGCCAGCAGCCAAAATGAAGCTTTCTTT.

Worth noting for this clone: A junction end diverges from the germline sequence, so it may reflect a read error. The chain is built from TRBV13 and TRBJ1-1; 7 nucleotides agree with TRBD1. There are 14 residues in the CDR3. Per germline, CDR1 PRHDT and CDR2 FYEKMQ (reference sequence). In nucleotides, the CDR3 is TGTGCCGGCAGCACCCGGGACAGAGCAACTGAAGCTTTCTTT. Translated: CAGSTRDRATEAFF.

The CDR3 DNA follows: TGCAGCGTTGCCGAGGGATCAGACTATGGCTACACCTTC. As protein: CSVAEGSDYGYTF. V usage is TRBV29-1 and J usage is TRBJ1-2; D gene unclear. In germline, CDR1 is SQVTM, CDR2 ANQGSEA. V was shortened by 4 bases and J by 3 bases, with 12 bases between the two germline ends. The CDR3 is 13 residues long.

This chain connects TRBV5-6 to TRBJ2-3, with TRBD2 as a possible D gene (6 bases). Trimming cost V 1 base and J 1 base, with 16 bases left between them. Germline CDR1 SGHDT, CDR2 YYEEEE. The CDR3 runs to 17 residues. The CDR3 spells CASSLFVSSDRTDTQYF. CDR3 bases: TGTGCCAGCAGCTTGTTTGTTTCTAGCGACCGCACAGATACGCAGTATTTT.